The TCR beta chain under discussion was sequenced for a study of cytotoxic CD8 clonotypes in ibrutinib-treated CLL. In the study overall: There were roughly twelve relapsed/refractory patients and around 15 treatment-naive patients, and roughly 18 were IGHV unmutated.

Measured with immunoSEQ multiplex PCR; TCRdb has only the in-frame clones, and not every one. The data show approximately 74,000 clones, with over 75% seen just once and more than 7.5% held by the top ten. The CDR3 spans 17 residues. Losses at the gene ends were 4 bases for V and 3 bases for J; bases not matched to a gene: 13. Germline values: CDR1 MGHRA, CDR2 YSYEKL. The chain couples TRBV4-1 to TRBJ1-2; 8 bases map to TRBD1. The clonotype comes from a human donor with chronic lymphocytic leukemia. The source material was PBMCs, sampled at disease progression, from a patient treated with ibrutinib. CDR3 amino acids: CASSRDRTTLSHYGYTF. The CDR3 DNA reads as TGCGCCAGCAGCCGGGACAGGACAACCCTAAGCCACTATGGCTACACCTTC.